One sample yielded the 2 T cell receptor beta chains listed below, sequenced in a study of blood T cell repertoires in COVID-19 (TCRdb year 2020). Library preparation employed the immunoSEQ multiplex PCR assay. Held by TCRdb, this immuneACCESS table contains in-frame sequences only and omits some clones. Under half of the omission traces to an unresolved V gene where checked; the cause of the rest is unknown. The sample has some 220,000 clones on record, 84% of them singletons. The top ten clonotypes cover about 9.7% of the sample. Source material: peripheral blood. Receptor source: a man in his forties or fifties with active or convalescent COVID-19.

The rearrangement uses TRBV7-6 and TRBJ1-4; D might be TRBD1 (6 bases). From germline, CDR1 is SGHVS and CDR2 FNYEAQ. V was cut by 5 bases and J by 5 bases, with 12 bases left in between. The CDR3 has 14 residues. The CDR3 sequence: CASSERGGNEKLFF. CDR3 sequence (DNA): TGTGCCAGCAGCGAGCGGGGGGGCAATGAAAAACTGTTTTTT. Supplemented by reference TRBV7-6 and TRBJ1-4, the full variable domain reads GAGVSQSPRYKVTKRGQDVALRCDPISGHVSLYWYRQALGQGPEFLTYFNYEAQQDKSGLPNDRFSAERPEGSISTLTIQRTEQRDSAMYRCASSERGGNEKLFFGSGTQLSVL.

The chain links TRBV10-3 to TRBJ1-2; D not certain. Per germline, CDR1 ENHRY and CDR2 SYGVKD. There are 15 residues in the CDR3. V lost 0 bases to trimming and J lost 4 bases, with 12 bases between them. CDR3 nucleotides: TGTGCCATCAGTGAGTCGTATAGGGAGGCCTATGGCTACACCTTC. This encodes CAISESYREAYGYTF.